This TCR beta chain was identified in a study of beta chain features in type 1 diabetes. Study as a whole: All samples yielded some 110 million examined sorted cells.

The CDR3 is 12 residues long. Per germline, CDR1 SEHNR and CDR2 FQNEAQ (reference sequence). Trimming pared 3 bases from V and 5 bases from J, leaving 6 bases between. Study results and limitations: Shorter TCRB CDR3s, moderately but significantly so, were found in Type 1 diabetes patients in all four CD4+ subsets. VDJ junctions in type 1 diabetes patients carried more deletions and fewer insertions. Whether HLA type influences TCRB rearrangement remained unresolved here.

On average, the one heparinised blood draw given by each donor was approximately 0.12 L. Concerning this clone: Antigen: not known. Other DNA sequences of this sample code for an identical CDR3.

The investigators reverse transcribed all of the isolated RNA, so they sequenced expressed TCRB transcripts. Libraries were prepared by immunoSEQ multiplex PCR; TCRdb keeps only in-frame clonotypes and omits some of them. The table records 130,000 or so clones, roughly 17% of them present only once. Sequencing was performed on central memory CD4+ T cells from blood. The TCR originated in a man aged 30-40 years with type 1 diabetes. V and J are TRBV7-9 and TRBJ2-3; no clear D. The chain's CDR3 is CASSFLRDTQYF. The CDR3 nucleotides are TGTGCCAGCAGCTTCCTCAGAGATACGCAGTATTTT.